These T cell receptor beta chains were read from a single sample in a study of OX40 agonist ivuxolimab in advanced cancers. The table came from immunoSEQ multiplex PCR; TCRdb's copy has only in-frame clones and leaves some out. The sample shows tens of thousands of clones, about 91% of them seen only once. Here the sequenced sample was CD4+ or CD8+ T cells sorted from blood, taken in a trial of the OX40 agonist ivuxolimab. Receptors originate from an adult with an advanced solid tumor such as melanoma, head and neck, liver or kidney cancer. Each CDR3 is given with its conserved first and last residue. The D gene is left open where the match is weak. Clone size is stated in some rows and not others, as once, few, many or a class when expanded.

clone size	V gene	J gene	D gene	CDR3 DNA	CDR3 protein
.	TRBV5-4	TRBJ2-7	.	TGTGCCAGCAGCTTGGGCGGGGACGAGCAGTACTTC	CASSLGGDEQYF
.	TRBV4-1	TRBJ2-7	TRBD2	TGCGCCAGCAGTGAAGGACTAGCGGGGATCACTAACTCCTACGAGCAGTACTTC	CASSEGLAGITNSYEQYF
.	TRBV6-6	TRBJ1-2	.	TGTGCCAGCAGTTACTCGAAAGGCGGATACTATGGCTACACCTTC	CASSYSKGGYYGYTF
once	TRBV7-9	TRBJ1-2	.	TGTGCCAGCAGCCCCGGGACCTATGGCTACACCTTC	CASSPGTYGYTF
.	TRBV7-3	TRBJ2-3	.	TGTGCCAGCAGCGAGAGGGGGGCCGGCACAGATACGCAGTATTTT	CASSERGAGTDTQYF
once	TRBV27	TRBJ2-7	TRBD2	TGTGCCAGCAGAGCCGGGACTAGCGCCTCCTACGAGCAGTACTTC	CASRAGTSASYEQYF
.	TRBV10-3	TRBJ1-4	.	TGTGCCATCAGCCCTTCCCGGGAAAATGAAAAACTGTTTTTT	CAISPSRENEKLFF
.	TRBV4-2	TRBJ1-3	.	TGTGCCAGCAGCCTCGGTACAGGCTCTGGAAACACCATATATTTT	CASSLGTGSGNTIYF
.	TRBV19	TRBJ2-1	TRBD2	TGTGCCAGTAGTGGCTACACTAGCGGAACTAGGGATGAGCAGTTCTTC	CASSGYTSGTRDEQFF
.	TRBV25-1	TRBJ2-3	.	TGTGCCAGCAGTGAAACAGGGCCCACAGATACGCAGTATTTT	CASSETGPTDTQYF
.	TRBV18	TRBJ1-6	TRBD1	TGTGCCAGCTCACCCTTACAGGGGGCGAATTCACCCCTCCACTTT	CASSPLQGANSPLHF
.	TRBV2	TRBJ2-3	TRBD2	TGTGCCAGCAGTTTCTCTTTAGCGGGGGGCTCCCAAGATACGCAGTATTTT	CASSFSLAGGSQDTQYF
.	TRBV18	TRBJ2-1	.	TGTGCCAGCTCACGGTCCAGGTCTGGCGATGAGCAGTTCTTC	CASSRSRSGDEQFF
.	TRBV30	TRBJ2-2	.	TGTGCCTGGAGCCCCCTCACTAGGGCCGGGGAGCTGTTTTTT	CAWSPLTRAGELFF
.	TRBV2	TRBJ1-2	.	TGTGCCAGCAGTGAAACCGCGGGACCGAATAAAGATGGCTACACCTTC	CASSETAGPNKDGYTF
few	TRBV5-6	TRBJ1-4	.	TGTGCCAGCAGCTGGCAAAGCGTGGAAAAACTGTTTTTT	CASSWQSVEKLFF
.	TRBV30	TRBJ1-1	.	TGTGCCTGGAGTGTACGCAGGGAGGGTGAAGCTTTCTTT	CAWSVRREGEAFF
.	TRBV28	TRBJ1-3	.	TGTGCCAGCACGCGGGGGTCTGGAAACACCATATATTTT	CASTRGSGNTIYF
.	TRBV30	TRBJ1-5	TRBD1	TGTGCCTGGAGTATTACAGGGGTCAATCAGCCCCAGCATTTT	CAWSITGVNQPQHF
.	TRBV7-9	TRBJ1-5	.	TGTGCCAGCAGCTTAGTCGGTAGGGGGAATCAGCCCCAGCATTTT	CASSLVGRGNQPQHF
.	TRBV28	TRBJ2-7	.	TGTGCCAGCAGTTTATCTGTTCCCTACGAGCAGTACTTC	CASSLSVPYEQYF
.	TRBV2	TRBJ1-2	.	TGTGCCAGCAGTGATGGGGTGAGGGCTTATGGCTACACCTTC	CASSDGVRAYGYTF
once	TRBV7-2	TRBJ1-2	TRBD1	TGTGCCAGCAGCTTAAACCAGGGGGATTACTATGGCTACACCTTC	CASSLNQGDYYGYTF
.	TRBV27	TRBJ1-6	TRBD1	TGTGCCAGCAGTCCATCGGACAGGGGGAATTCACCCCTCCACTTT	CASSPSDRGNSPLHF
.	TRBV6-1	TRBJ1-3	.	TGTGCCAGTCTAGAGGCTTATAGCTCTGGAAACACCATATATTTT	CASLEAYSSGNTIYF
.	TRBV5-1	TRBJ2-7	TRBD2	TGCGCCAGCAGCTTGCTAGCGGGGTACGAGCAGTACTTC	CASSLLAGYEQYF
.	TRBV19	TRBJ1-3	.	TGTGCCAGTAGTAGGGGACCCTCTGGAAACACCATATATTTT	CASSRGPSGNTIYF
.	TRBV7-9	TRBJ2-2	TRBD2	TGTGCCAGCACCTGGCGCAGGCAGGGAGGGACCGGGGAGCTGTTTTTT	CASTWRRQGGTGELFF
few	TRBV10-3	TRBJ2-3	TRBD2	TGTGCCATAGCGGGAGGGTCATTGATCACAGATACGCAGTATTTT	CAIAGGSLITDTQYF
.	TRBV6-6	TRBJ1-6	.	TGTGCCAGCAGTTACCGGGCGGGGCGGAATAATTCACCCCTCCACTTT	CASSYRAGRNNSPLHF
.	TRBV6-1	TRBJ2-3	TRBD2	TGTGCCAGCAAAGGGACTACAAGGAGGGGCACGCAGTATTTT	CASKGTTRRGTQYF
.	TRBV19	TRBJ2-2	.	TGTGCCAGTAGTATCATCGTCCGATACAGGGTCTCCAACACCGGGGAGCTGTTTTTT	CASSIIVRYRVSNTGELFF
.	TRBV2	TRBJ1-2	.	TGTGCCAGCAGTGATAGATATGGCTACACCTTC	CASSDRYGYTF
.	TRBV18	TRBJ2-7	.	TGTGCCAGCTCACCACAATCCGCAGACGAGCAGTACTTC	CASSPQSADEQYF
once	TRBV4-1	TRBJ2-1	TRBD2	TGCGCCAGCAGCCAAGTCACAGCGGGGAGGAATGAGCAGTTCTTC	CASSQVTAGRNEQFF
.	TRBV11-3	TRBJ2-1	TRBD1	TGTGCCAGCAGCTCGGGACAGGGCGAAAGCAATGAGCAGTTCTTC	CASSSGQGESNEQFF
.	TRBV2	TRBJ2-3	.	TGTGCCAGCAGGGACTCCCGGGGCACAGATACGCAGTATTTT	CASRDSRGTDTQYF
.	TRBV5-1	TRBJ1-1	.	TGCGCCAGCAGCCTATCCCCGGACAAGTACGCTGAAGCTTTCTTT	CASSLSPDKYAEAFF
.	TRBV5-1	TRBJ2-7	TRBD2	TGCGCCAGCAGCTTGTTCGCTAGCGGGGCCCTCCTCTCCTACGAGCAGTACTTC	CASSLFASGALLSYEQYF
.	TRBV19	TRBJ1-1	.	TGTGCCAGTACCCCTCCCGCAGGGAGGCCGACTGAAGCTTTCTTT	CASTPPAGRPTEAFF
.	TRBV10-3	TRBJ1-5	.	TGTGCCATCAGTGCCAACCCCGATCAGCCCCAGCATTTT	CAISANPDQPQHF
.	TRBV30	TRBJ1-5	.	TGTGCCTGGAGTGTATTCGGGGGTACACAGCCCCAGCATTTT	CAWSVFGGTQPQHF
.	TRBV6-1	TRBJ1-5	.	TGTGCCAGCAGTGAAGACTCTTGGTCAAATCAGCCCCAGCATTTT	CASSEDSWSNQPQHF
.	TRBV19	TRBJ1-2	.	TGTGCCAGTAGTATAGGCCAAGTTGCTAACTATGGCTACACCTTC	CASSIGQVANYGYTF
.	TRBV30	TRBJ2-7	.	TGTGCCTGGATGGGGGGCGGTTCCTACGAGCAGTACTTC	CAWMGGGSYEQYF
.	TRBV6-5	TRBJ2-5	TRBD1	TGTGCCAGCAGTGGACAGGGGAAAGAGACCCAGTACTTC	CASSGQGKETQYF